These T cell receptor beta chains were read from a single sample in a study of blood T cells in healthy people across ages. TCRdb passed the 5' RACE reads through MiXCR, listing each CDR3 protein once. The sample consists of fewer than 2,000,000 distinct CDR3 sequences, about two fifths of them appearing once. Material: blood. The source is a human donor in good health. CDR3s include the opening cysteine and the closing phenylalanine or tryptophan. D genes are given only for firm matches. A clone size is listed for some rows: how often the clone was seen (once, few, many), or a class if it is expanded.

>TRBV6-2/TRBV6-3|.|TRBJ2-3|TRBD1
CASSYRADREDTQYF
TGTGCCAGCAGTTACAGAGCCGACAGGGAAGATACGCAGTATTTT
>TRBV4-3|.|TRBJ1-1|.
CASSHAQRGGSEAFF
TGCGCCAGCAGCCACGCACAGAGAGGGGGGTCTGAAGCTTTCTTT
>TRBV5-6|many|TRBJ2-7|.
CASSFRRVGEQYF
TGTGCCAGCAGCTTCCGCAGGGTAGGCGAGCAGTACTTC
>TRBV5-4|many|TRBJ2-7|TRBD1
CASSLAVGAGQGLREQYF
TGTGCCAGCAGCTTGGCGGTGGGTGCGGGACAGGGACTACGCGAGCAGTACTTC
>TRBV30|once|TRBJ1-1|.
CAWMEVEAFF
TGTGCCTGGATGGAGGTGGAAGCTTTCTTT
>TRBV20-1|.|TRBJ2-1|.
CSARQDNEQFF
TGCAGTGCTCGACAGGACAATGAGCAGTTCTTC
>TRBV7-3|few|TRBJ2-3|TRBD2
CASSLLGRAPDTQYF
TGTGCCAGCAGCTTACTGGGGAGGGCACCAGATACGCAGTATTTT
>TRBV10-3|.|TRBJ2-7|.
CAISGTGTRRPYEQYF
TGTGCCATCAGTGGGACCGGGACAAGGCGACCCTACGAGCAGTACTTC
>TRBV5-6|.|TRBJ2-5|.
CASSTIWTATGQETQYF
TGTGCCAGCAGCACCATCTGGACAGCCACGGGCCAAGAGACCCAGTACTTC
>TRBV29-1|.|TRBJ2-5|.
CSVERFSQETQYF
TGCAGCGTTGAAAGGTTTTCCCAAGAGACCCAGTACTTC
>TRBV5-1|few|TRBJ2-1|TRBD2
CASSLDPGLAGHNEQFF
TGCGCCAGCAGCTTGGATCCGGGACTAGCGGGCCACAATGAGCAGTTCTTC
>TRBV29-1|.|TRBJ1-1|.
CGVEGVGRSNTEAFF
TGCGGCGTTGAAGGCGTTGGCAGATCGAACACTGAAGCTTTCTTT
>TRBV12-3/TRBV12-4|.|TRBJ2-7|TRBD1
CASSLGGQGIYEQYF
TGTGCCAGCAGTTTAGGGGGACAGGGGATCTACGAGCAGTACTTC
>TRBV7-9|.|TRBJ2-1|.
CASSSFPRAYLFNEQFF
TGTGCCAGCAGCTCCTTCCCCCGGGCATACCTCTTCAATGAGCAGTTCTTC
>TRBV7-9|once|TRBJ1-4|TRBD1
CASSPRTGSGPNEKLFF
TGTGCCAGCAGCCCGCGGACAGGGAGCGGTCCTAATGAAAAACTGTTTTTT
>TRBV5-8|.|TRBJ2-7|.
CASSLGQGGAYEQYF
TGTGCCAGCAGCTTGGGTCAGGGGGGAGCCTACGAGCAGTACTTC
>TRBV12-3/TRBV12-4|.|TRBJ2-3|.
CASSTQGLGADTQYF
TGTGCCAGCAGTACACAGGGACTGGGCGCAGATACGCAGTATTTT
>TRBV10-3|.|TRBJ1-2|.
CAISPQGSDLGYTF
TGTGCCATCAGTCCTCAAGGATCTGACCTAGGCTACACCTTC
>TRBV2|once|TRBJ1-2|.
CASSQPKGFNYGYTF
TGTGCCAGCAGTCAACCTAAGGGATTTAACTATGGCTACACCTTC
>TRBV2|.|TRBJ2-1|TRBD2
CASSDIAGGQEQFF
TGTGCCAGCAGTGACATAGCGGGGGGTCAGGAGCAGTTCTTC
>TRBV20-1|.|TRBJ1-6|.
CSARGDQNSPLHF
TGCAGTGCTAGAGGCGATCAAAATTCACCCCTCCACTTT
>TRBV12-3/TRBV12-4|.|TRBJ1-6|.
CASSQGARNSPLHF
TGTGCCAGCTCCCAAGGGGCGCGGAATTCACCCCTCCACTTT
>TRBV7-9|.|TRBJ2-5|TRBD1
CASSRGQGVQETQYF
TGTGCCAGCAGCCGGGGACAGGGAGTCCAAGAGACCCAGTACTTC
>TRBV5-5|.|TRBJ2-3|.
CASSPLPNGPDTQYF
TGTGCCAGCAGCCCTCTCCCGAATGGTCCAGATACGCAGTATTTT
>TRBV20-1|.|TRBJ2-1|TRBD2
CSAFPSPAGHNEQFF
TGCAGTGCCTTCCCCAGTCCAGCGGGGCACAATGAGCAGTTCTTC
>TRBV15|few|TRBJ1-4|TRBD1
CATSRGTGGQANEKLFF
TGTGCCACCAGCAGAGGAACCGGGGGACAGGCTAATGAAAAACTGTTTTTT
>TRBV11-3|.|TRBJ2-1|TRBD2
CASTTLAGMYNEQFF
TGTGCCAGCACCACACTAGCGGGGATGTACAATGAGCAGTTCTTC
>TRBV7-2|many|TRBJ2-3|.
CASSLEVGADTQYF
TGTGCCAGCAGCTTAGAGGTTGGAGCAGATACGCAGTATTTT
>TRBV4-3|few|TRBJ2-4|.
CASSQDLGPWEQYF
TGCGCCAGCAGCCAAGATCTGGGACCCTGGGAACAGTACTTC
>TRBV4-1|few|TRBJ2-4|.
CAGRRTLAKNIQYF
TGCGCCGGCAGGAGGACTTTGGCCAAAAACATTCAGTACTTC
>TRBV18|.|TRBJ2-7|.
CASSPNQGSYEQYF
TGTGCCAGCTCACCAAATCAGGGTTCCTACGAGCAGTACTTC
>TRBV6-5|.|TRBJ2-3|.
CASKFRGDTQYF
TGTGCCAGCAAATTTCGCGGAGATACGCAGTATTTT
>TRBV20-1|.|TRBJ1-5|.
CSAQADSNQPQHF
TGCAGTGCCCAGGCGGACAGCAATCAGCCCCAGCATTTT
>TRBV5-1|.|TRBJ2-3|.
CASSLEAPSTDTQYF
TGCGCCAGCAGCTTGGAGGCCCCTAGCACAGATACGCAGTATTTT
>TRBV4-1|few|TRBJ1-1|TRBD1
CASSQVGGSMNTEAFF
TGCGCCAGCAGCCAAGTAGGGGGCTCCATGAACACTGAAGCTTTCTTT
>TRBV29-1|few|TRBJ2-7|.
CSVEGAPRDKYYEQYF
TGCAGCGTTGAAGGAGCACCCAGGGACAAATACTACGAGCAGTACTTC
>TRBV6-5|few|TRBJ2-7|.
CAILRAREQYF
TGTGCCATACTCAGGGCCCGCGAGCAGTACTTC
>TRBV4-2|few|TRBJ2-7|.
CASSQIERMGDEQYF
TGTGCCAGCAGCCAGATCGAAAGGATGGGTGACGAGCAGTACTTC
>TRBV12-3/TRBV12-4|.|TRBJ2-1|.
CASSSDRWDNEQFF
TGTGCCAGCAGTTCCGACAGGTGGGACAATGAGCAGTTCTTC
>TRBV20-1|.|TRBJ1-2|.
CSAPLLQAANYGYTF
TGCAGTGCCCCGTTGTTACAGGCAGCTAACTATGGCTACACCTTC
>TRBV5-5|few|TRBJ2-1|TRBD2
CASSPGLAEINEQFF
TGTGCCAGCAGCCCCGGACTAGCCGAAATTAATGAGCAGTTCTTC
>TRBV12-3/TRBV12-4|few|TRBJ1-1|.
CASSNWATPCEAFF
TGTGCCAGCAGCAACTGGGCAACTCCCTGTGAAGCTTTCTTT
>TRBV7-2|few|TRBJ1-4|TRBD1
CASSFLGQGGEKLFF
TGTGCCAGCAGCTTTTTGGGACAGGGCGGGGAAAAACTGTTTTTT
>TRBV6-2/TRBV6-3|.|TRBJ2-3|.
CASSPLYGGTLIYTDTQYF
TGTGCCAGCAGTCCCCTTTATGGGGGTACGCTTATTTACACAGATACGCAGTATTTT
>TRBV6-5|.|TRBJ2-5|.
CASSIEAGPETQYF
TGTGCCAGCAGCATAGAAGCAGGGCCAGAGACCCAGTACTTC
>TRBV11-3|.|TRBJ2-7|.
CASSLVIGNYEQYF
TGTGCCAGCAGCTTAGTGATCGGTAACTACGAGCAGTACTTC
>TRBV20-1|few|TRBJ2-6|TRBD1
CSAGTDYSGANVLTF
TGCAGTGCTGGGACAGATTACTCTGGGGCCAACGTCCTGACTTTC
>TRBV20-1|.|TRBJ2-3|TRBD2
CSAWTSGRRGTDTQYF
TGCAGTGCTTGGACTAGCGGGAGACGAGGCACAGATACGCAGTATTTT